These 22 T cell receptor beta chains came from one sample sequenced in a study of blood T cells in healthy people across ages. Through a sample-barcoded 5' primer and a J-beta primer mix, a second PCR was run for about 7 to 12 cycles. Each CDR3 protein gets one entry after TCRdb re-called the 5' RACE reads with MiXCR. The sample has 1.5 million or so distinct CDR3 sequences; 35% to 45% are singletons. The source material was blood. Source of these receptors: a woman aged 18 to 35 in good health.

This clonotype was recorded a few times. V is TRBV20-1 and J is TRBJ2-1, with 13 bases matching TRBD2. Per germline, CDR1 DFQATT and CDR2 SNEGSKA (reference sequence). CDR3 length: 17 residues. The junction had 9 bases not matched to a gene; V was cut back by 0 bases and J by 7 bases. The CDR3 sequence: CSARDPGLAGDPNEQFF. The CDR3 region has the DNA TGCAGTGCTAGAGACCCCGGACTAGCGGGAGATCCTAATGAGCAGTTCTTC.

This clonotype was counted between two and nine times. This chain connects TRBV20-1 to TRBJ2-6; D is undetermined. The V and J ends lost 5 bases and 0 bases respectively, with 5 bases between them. The CDR3 contains 13 residues. Germline CDR1 and CDR2: DFQATT and SNEGSKA (reference sequence). The CDR3 protein is CSALYSGANVLTF. The CDR3 DNA reads TGCAGTGCTCTCTACTCTGGGGCCAACGTCCTGACTTTC.

The chain couples TRBV6-5 to TRBJ1-3; 7 bases are a match to TRBD1. V lost 4 bases to trimming and J lost 2 bases; unmatched junction nucleotides: 5. Germline assignment: CDR1 MNHEY and CDR2 SVGAGI. The CDR3 consists of 15 residues. The CDR3 DNA reads as TGTGCCAGCAGTTGGTCACAGGGGACTGGAAACACCATATATTTT. Amino acids: CASSWSQGTGNTIYF.

The table lists this clonotype with a few counts. The chain combines TRBV29-1 with TRBJ2-3; D is undetermined. CDR3 length equals 13 residues. Trimming took off 2 bases at V and 5 bases at J, with 11 bases between the two ends. CDR1 is SQVTM, CDR2 ANQGSEA, per germline. The CDR3 DNA reads TGCAGCGTTGAAAAGGACCGTGGAGATACGCAGTATTTT. It is translated as CSVEKDRGDTQYF.

The chain carries TRBV27 and TRBJ2-2; perhaps TRBD2 as D (6 bases). V lost 2 bases and J lost 4, with 14 bases in between. Germline loops: CDR1 MNHEY, CDR2 SMNVEV (reference sequence). The CDR3 extends over 16 amino acids. Here the CDR3 DNA reads TGTGCCAGCAGTTTAGGTCGGGAGATGAGCACCGGGGAGCTGTTTTTT. Translation gives CASSLGREMSTGELFF.

This clonotype was detected many times. The chain couples TRBV6-1 to TRBJ2-1; 10 positions match TRBD2. The CDR3 covers 17 residues. Germline V gene data show CDR1 as MNHNS and CDR2 as SASEGT. Trimming at V came to 4 bases and at J to 1 base, leaving 7 bases not matched to a gene. The CDR3 DNA sequence: TGTGCCAGCAGTGGCGGACTAGCGGCTGCGTCCTACAATGAGCAGTTCTTC. Its protein product is CASSGGLAAASYNEQFF.

This clonotype has just a few counts. The V and J genes are TRBV7-2 and TRBJ1-2; no firm D call. Germline CDR1 SGHTA, CDR2 FQGNSA. V lost 5 bases, J lost 0 bases, and 10 bases lay in between. The CDR3 contains 14 residues. CDR3 region: CASSRTPPNYGYTF. The CDR3 bases are TGTGCCAGCAGCAGGACCCCTCCTAACTATGGCTACACCTTC.

This clonotype was detected only a few times. The rearrangement joins TRBV28 to TRBJ2-3; D uncertain. The CDR3 covers 12 residues. Germline lookup yields CDR1 MDHEN and CDR2 SYDVKM. Trimming left V 2 bases short and J 9 bases short, with 9 bases between. As DNA, the CDR3 is TGTGCCAGCAGTTTAGGGCGGTTCACGCAGTATTTT. Translation: CASSLGRFTQYF. The full variable domain, completed using reference TRBV28 and TRBJ2-3, is DVKVTQSSRYLVKRTGEKVFLECVQDMDHENMFWYRQDPGLGLRLIYFSYDVKMKEKGDIPEGYSVSREKKERFSLILESASTNQTSMYLCASSLGRFTQYFGPGTRLTVL.

The chain uses TRBV20-1 and TRBJ2-1; D gene ambiguous. Trimming stripped 2 bases from V and 0 bases from J, with 11 bases between. CDR1 DFQATT and CDR2 SNEGSKA come from the germline V gene (reference sequence). This CDR3 spans 15 amino acids. The CDR3 nucleotides are TGCAGTGCTAGACATCTTCAGAACTCCTACAATGAGCAGTTCTTC. It translates to CSARHLQNSYNEQFF.

This clonotype was observed once. A much larger clone lies a single base off, so this may be a read error. This chain connects TRBV10-3 to TRBJ1-2, with 9 bases lining up with TRBD1. From germline, CDR1 is ENHRY and CDR2 SYGVKD. This CDR3 is built from 16 residues. CDR3 amino acids: CAVSEPTGGQWNGYTF. The CDR3 DNA follows: TGTGCCGTCAGTGAGCCTACAGGGGGCCAGTGGAATGGCTACACCTTC.

This chain joins TRBV4-3 and TRBJ2-1; 7 positions match TRBD2. Germline CDR1 is LGHNA and CDR2 is YSLEER. The CDR3 is 16 residues long. V shed 1 base, J shed 2 bases, and the junction held 5 bases outside the gene matches. The DNA of the CDR3 is TGCGCCAGCAGCCAAGGCCCGGCGGGAGCCTACAATGAGCAGTTCTTC. It is translated as CASSQGPAGAYNEQFF.

The table lists this clonotype with a few counts. The chain employs TRBV4-2 and TRBJ2-7, with unresolved D. The CDR3 is made up of 15 amino acids. Germline lookup yields CDR1 LGHNA and CDR2 YNFKEQ. Trimming took 4 bases from V and 2 from J, leaving 15 bases between them. The CDR3: CASSPRALEAYEQYF. DNA for the CDR3: TGTGCCAGCAGCCCCCGGGCCTTAGAGGCCTACGAGCAGTACTTC.

V is TRBV29-1 and J is TRBJ1-1; D unclear. V lost 6 bases and J 1 base, leaving 15 bases between the germline ends. CDR1 is SQVTM, CDR2 ANQGSEA, per germline. This CDR3 region has 14 residues. CDR3 in DNA: TGCAGCGTCCGTGCTAGGCAGACGAACACTGAAGCTTTCTTT. This sequence encodes CSVRARQTNTEAFF.

The CDR3 reads CAIDTSEHFQPQHF. The CDR3 region has the DNA TGTGCCATCGACACTTCAGAGCATTTTCAGCCCCAGCATTTT. The J gene is TRBJ1-5, the V gene TRBV6-1; D not certain. CDR3 length: 14 residues. Trimming shortened V by 10 bases and J by 6 bases, and 19 bases separated the two germline ends. CDR1 is MNHNS and CDR2 is SASEGT in the germline V gene.

The V gene is TRBV27, the J gene TRBJ2-7, with 7 bases identical to TRBD2. The CDR3 is 15 amino acids. Germline V CDR1 and CDR2: MNHEY, SMNVEV (reference sequence). V shed 6 bases and J 0 bases; nucleotides not matched to a gene: 8. CDR3 coding DNA: TGTGCCAGCAGACCGGGACTATCTTACTCCTACGAGCAGTACTTC. This sequence encodes CASRPGLSYSYEQYF.

The CDR3 spells CSAFDPGQGTYEQYF. The CDR3 nucleotides read TGCAGTGCTTTCGACCCGGGACAGGGGACCTACGAGCAGTACTTC. The chain uses TRBV20-1 and TRBJ2-7; 10 positions agree with TRBD1. Trimming removed 5 bases from V and 2 bases from J; junction bases left unmatched: 9. The CDR3 consists of 15 residues. The V gene's germline CDR1 is DFQATT and CDR2 SNEGSKA (reference sequence).

In DNA form, the CDR3 reads TGTGCCACCAGCCGGACCGGGACTAGCGGCACAGATACGCAGTATTTT. Residues: CATSRTGTSGTDTQYF. The chain uses TRBV15 and TRBJ2-3; 10 bases are shared with TRBD2. Unmatched junction bases numbered 6, after V lost 5 bases and J lost 1 base. The CDR3 runs to 16 residues. CDR1 LNHNV and CDR2 YYDKDF come from the germline V gene (reference sequence).

V is TRBV7-8 and J is TRBJ2-5; D may be TRBD1 or TRBD2 (5 bases each). The CDR3 is 18 amino acids. Trimming cost V 0 bases and J 6 bases, with 23 bases left between them. Germline V lookup: CDR1 SGHVS, CDR2 FQNEAQ. The CDR3 spells CASSLALSSRGEQKTQYF. The CDR3 DNA is TGTGCCAGCAGCTTAGCCTTATCGTCCCGGGGCGAACAGAAGACCCAGTACTTC. The full variable domain, with the rest looked up from reference TRBV7-8 and TRBJ2-5, is GAGVSQSPRYKVAKRGQDVALRCDPISGHVSLFWYQQALGQGPEFLTYFQNEAQLDKSGLPSDRFFAERPEGSVSTLKIQRTQQEDSAVYLCASSLALSSRGEQKTQYFGPGTRLLVL.

The chain uses TRBV5-1 and TRBJ2-3; 8 bases line up with TRBD2. Trimming cost V 0 bases and J 3 bases; bases outside gene matches: 3. There are 15 residues in the CDR3. Germline V gene sequence: CDR1 SGHRS, CDR2 YFSETQ. The CDR3, as DNA: TGCGCCAGCAGCTTGGAGTCGGGGGGGACAGATACGCAGTATTTT. Protein product: CASSLESGGTDTQYF.

Points on this clonotype: A junction end diverges from the germline sequence, so it may reflect a read error. The rearrangement uses TRBV6-5 and TRBJ2-1, with D possibly being TRBD1 (6 bases). The CDR3 sequence is 21 residues long. CDR1 and CDR2 from the germline V gene are MNHEY and SVGAGI. Written as DNA, the CDR3 is TGTGCCAGCAGTTACATGGGGTACTCGTTTCGTGGGGGCCCCACAGACAAGGAGCAGTTCTTC. It specifies CASSYMGYSFRGGPTDKEQFF.

This clonotype was counted a single time. The junction and the germline gene differ at one end; a read error may be behind it. The chain uses TRBV12-3 or TRBV12-4 and TRBJ2-3, with TRBD2 identical over 7 bases. The CDR3 is 14 amino acids. The CDR3 is CASSPRTRGDTRYF. The CDR3 nucleotides are TGTGCCAGCAGTCCCCGGACTAGGGGAGATACGCGGTATTTT.

The V and J genes are TRBV12-3 or TRBV12-4 and TRBJ2-7; possibly TRBD2 for D (7 bases). Deletions cut 5 bases from V and 7 bases from J, with 21 bases between. The CDR3 covers 15 residues. The DNA of the CDR3 is TGTGCCAGCAGTGGGGAGGGGGGCAGCTACAATGAGCAGTACTTC. Protein: CASSGEGGSYNEQYF.